The 5 T cell receptor beta chains given below trace back to one sample, sequenced in a study of blood T cell repertoires in COVID-19. Assay used: immunoSEQ multiplex PCR; TCRdb lists only in-frame clones, some missing. The data hold tens of thousands of clones, with 89% observed a single time. Input material: peripheral blood. The receptors here all came from an elderly woman with acute or convalescent COVID-19.

The CDR3 sequence: CASSLPTDTDTQYF. CDR3 sequence (DNA): TGCGCCAGCAGCCTTCCGACTGACACAGATACGCAGTATTTT. V and J are TRBV5-1 and TRBJ2-3; unclear D gene. V was pared by 4 bases and J by 2 bases, with 11 bases between. The CDR3 consists of 14 residues. Germline assignment: CDR1 SGHRS and CDR2 YFSETQ.

Details on this clone: This sample includes further DNA sequences coding for the same CDR3. This sequence joins TRBV18 and TRBJ1-1, with 8 bases aligning to TRBD1. Losses at the gene ends were 3 bases for V and 3 bases for J; bases not matched to a gene: 6. The CDR3 contains 15 residues. Germline V lookup: CDR1 KGHSH, CDR2 LQKENI. Here the CDR3 reads CASSPRGQGDTEAFF. Written as DNA, the CDR3 is TGTGCCAGCTCACCGAGAGGACAGGGAGACACTGAAGCTTTCTTT.

The chain is built from TRBV18 and TRBJ1-3; unclear D gene. The CDR3 covers 14 residues. Germline V CDR1 and CDR2: KGHSH, LQKENI. V was trimmed by 2 bases and J by 2 bases, leaving 7 bases between them. In DNA, the CDR3 is TGTGCCAGCTCACCAGATACGGCTGGAAACACCATATATTTT. As protein: CASSPDTAGNTIYF.

This chain joins TRBV2 and TRBJ2-2; D might be TRBD1 (6 bases). V was trimmed by 8 bases and J by 6 bases, leaving 16 bases between them. This CDR3 spans 14 amino acids. From germline, CDR1 is SNHLY and CDR2 FYNNEI. For the CDR3, the DNA is TGTGCCAGCGGTGGTTCCAGACAGGCCGGGGAGCTGTTTTTT. Protein: CASGGSRQAGELFF.

The chain combines TRBV6-5 with TRBJ2-5; D perhaps matches TRBD1 (5 bases). In germline, CDR1 is MNHEY, CDR2 SVGAGI. The CDR3 length is 12 residues. V lost 8 bases, J lost 2 bases, and 9 bases lay in between. The CDR3, as DNA: TGTGCCAGCGGGGCAGCACAAGAGACCCAGTACTTC. Its protein product is CASGAAQETQYF.